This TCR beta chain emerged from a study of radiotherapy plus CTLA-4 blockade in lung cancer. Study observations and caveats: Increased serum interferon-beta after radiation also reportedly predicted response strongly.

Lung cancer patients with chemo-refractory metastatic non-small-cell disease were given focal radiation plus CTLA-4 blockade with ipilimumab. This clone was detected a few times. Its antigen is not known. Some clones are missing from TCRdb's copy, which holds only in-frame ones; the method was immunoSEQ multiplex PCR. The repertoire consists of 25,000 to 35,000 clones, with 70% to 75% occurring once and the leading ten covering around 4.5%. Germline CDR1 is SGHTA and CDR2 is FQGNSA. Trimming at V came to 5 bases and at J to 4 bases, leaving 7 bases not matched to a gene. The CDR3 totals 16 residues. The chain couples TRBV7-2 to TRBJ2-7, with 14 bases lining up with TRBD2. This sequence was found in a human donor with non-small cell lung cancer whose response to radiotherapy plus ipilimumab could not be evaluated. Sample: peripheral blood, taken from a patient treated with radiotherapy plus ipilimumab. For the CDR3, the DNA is TGTGCCAGCAGCGCCCGGACTAGCGGGAGGCGGTACGAGCAGTACTTC. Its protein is CASSARTSGRRYEQYF.